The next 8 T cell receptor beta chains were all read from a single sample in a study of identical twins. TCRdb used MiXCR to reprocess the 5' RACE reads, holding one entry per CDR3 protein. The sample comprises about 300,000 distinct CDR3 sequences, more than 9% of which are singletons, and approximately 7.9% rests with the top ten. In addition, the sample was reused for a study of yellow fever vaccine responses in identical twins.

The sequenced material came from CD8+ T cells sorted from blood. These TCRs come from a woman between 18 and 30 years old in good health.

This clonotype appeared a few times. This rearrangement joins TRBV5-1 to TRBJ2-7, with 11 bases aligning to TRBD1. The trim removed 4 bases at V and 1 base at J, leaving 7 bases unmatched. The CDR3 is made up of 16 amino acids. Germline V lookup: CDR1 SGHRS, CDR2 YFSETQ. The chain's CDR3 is CASSPQGTGGSYEQYF. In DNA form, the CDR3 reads TGCGCCAGCAGCCCCCAGGGGACAGGGGGGTCCTACGAGCAGTACTTC.

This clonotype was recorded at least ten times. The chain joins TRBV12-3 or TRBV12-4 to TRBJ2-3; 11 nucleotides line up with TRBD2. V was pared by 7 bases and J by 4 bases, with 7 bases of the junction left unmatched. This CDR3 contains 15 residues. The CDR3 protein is CASTISGRAADTQYF. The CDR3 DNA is TGTGCCAGCACCATTAGCGGGAGGGCCGCAGATACGCAGTATTTT.

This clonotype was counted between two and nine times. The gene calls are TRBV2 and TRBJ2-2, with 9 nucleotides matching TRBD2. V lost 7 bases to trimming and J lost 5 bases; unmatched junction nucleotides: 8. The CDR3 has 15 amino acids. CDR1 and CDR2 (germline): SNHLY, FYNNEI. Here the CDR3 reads CASTRTSDRTGELFF. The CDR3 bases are TGTGCCAGCACCCGGACTAGCGATAGGACCGGGGAGCTGTTTTTT. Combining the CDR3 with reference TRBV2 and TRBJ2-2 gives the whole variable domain EPEVTQTPSHQVTQMGQEVILRCVPISNHLYFYWYRQILGQKVEFLVSFYNNEISEKSEIFDDQFSVERPDGSNFTLKIRSTKLEDSAMYFCASTRTSDRTGELFFGEGSRLTVL.

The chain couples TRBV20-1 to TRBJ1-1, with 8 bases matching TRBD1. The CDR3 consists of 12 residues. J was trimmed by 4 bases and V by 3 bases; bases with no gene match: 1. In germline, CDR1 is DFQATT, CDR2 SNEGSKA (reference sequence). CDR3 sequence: CSASGQGTEAFF. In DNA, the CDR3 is TGCAGTGCTAGCGGACAGGGCACTGAAGCTTTCTTT.

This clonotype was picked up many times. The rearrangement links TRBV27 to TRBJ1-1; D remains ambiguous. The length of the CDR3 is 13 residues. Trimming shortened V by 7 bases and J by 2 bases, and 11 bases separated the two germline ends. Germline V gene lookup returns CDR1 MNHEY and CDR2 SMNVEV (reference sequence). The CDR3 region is CASIDWDNTEAFF. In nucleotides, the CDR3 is TGTGCCAGCATAGACTGGGATAACACTGAAGCTTTCTTT.

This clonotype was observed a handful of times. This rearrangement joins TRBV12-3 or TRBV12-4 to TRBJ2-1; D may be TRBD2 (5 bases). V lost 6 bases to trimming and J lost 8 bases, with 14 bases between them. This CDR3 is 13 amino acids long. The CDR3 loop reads CASRPSGWHEQFF. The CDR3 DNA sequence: TGTGCCAGCAGACCCTCGGGGTGGCATGAGCAGTTCTTC.

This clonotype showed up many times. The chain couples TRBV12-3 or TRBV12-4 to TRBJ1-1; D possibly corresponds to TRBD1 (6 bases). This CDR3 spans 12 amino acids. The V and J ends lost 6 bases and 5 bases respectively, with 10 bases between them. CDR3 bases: TGTGCCAGCAGCTACGACAGGACTGAAGCTTTCTTT. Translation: CASSYDRTEAFF.

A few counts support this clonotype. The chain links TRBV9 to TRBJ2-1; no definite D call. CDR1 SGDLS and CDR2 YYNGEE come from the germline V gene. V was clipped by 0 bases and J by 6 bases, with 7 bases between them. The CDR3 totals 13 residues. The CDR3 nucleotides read TGTGCCAGCAGCGTAGCGGACCCCAATGAGCAGTTCTTC. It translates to CASSVADPNEQFF.